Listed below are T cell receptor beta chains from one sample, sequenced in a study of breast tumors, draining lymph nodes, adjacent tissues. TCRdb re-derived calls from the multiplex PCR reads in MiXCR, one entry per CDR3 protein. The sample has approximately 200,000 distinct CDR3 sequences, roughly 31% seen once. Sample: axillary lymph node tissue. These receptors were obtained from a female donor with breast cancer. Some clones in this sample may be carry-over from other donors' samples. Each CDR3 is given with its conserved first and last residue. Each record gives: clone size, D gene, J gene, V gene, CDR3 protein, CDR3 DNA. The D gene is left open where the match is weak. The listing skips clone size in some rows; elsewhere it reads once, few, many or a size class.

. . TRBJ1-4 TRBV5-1 CASSLGGSANGKLFF TGCGCCAGCAGCTTGGGGGGGTCTGCTAATGGAAAACTGTTTTTT
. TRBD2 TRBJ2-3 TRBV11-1 CASSSPGLANTQYF TGTGCCAGCAGCTCGCCGGGACTAGCCAATACGCAGTATTTT
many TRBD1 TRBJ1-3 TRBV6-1 CASIQQGTGNTIYF TGTGCCAGCATCCAACAGGGGACTGGAAACACCATATATTTT
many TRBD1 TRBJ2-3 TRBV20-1 CSARSRQGSTDTQYF TGCAGTGCTAGAAGTCGACAGGGTTCGACAGATACGCAGTATTTT
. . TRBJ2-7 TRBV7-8 CASSSDYKGPIGEQYF TGTGCCAGCAGCTCAGACTACAAGGGACCGATTGGGGAGCAGTACTTC
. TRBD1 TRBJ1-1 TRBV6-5 CASSEHRDRVNTEAFF TGTGCCAGCAGTGAACACCGGGACAGGGTGAACACTGAAGCTTTCTTT
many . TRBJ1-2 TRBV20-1 CSAPTGGYVTCF TGCAGTGCACCCACCGGGGGCTACGTAACTTGCTTC
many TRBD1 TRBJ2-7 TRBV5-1 CASSSGQGVLYEQYF TGCGCCAGCAGCTCAGGACAGGGAGTTTTGTACGAGCAGTACTTC
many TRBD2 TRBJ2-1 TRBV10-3 CAIKSGGENNEQFF TGTGCCATCAAAAGCGGGGGAGAGAACAATGAGCAGTTCTTC
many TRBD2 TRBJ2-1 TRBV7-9 CAPSRGEPYNEQFF TGTGCCCCCTCCCGGGGGGAGCCATACAATGAGCAGTTCTTC
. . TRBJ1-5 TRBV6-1 CASRQAGVPLEAQHF TGTGCCAGCAGACAGGCAGGCGTCCCCTTGGAGGCCCAGCATTTT
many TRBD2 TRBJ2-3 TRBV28 CASNPGGPHTQYF TGTGCCAGCAACCCGGGAGGGCCACATACGCAGTATTTT
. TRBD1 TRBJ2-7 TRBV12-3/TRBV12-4 CASSRRQGPYEQYF TGTGCCAGCAGCCGCCGACAGGGTCCCTACGAGCAGTACTTC
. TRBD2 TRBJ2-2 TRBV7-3 CASSLTASGRFGELFF TGTGCCAGCAGCTTAACGGCTAGCGGGAGATTCGGGGAGCTGTTTTTT
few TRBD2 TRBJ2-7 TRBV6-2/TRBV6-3 CASSSPGLASSSYEQYF TGTGCCAGCAGTTCCCCGGGACTAGCGAGCAGCTCCTACGAGCAGTACTTC
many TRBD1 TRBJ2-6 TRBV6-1 CASSEVRTGGDTF TGTGCCAGCAGTGAAGTTCGGACAGGAGGAGACACTTTC
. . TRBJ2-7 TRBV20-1 CSAREGDYYEQYF TGCAGTGCTAGAGAGGGAGACTACTACGAGCAGTACTTC
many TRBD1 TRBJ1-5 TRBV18 CASSGQGSNQPQHF TGTGCCAGCTCAGGACAGGGTAGCAATCAGCCCCAGCATTTT
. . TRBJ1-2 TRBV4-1 CASSQDGGIYGYTF TGCGCCAGCAGCCAAGATGGGGGTATCTATGGCTACACCTTC
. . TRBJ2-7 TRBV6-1 CASKHGGLWEQYF TGTGCCAGCAAGCACGGGGGGCTCTGGGAGCAGTACTTC
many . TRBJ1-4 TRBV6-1 CASSKQRWTEKLFF TGTGCCAGCAGCAAACAGCGGTGGACTGAAAAACTGTTTTTT
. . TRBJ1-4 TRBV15 CATSRDFAYQATNEKLFF TGTGCCACCAGCAGAGATTTTGCGTACCAAGCAACTAATGAAAAACTGTTTTTT
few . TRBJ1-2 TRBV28 CASSLWGTGYTF TGTGCCAGCAGTTTATGGGGGACCGGCTACACCTTC
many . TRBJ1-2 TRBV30 CAGTELYGYTF TGTGCCGGTACCGAGCTCTATGGCTACACCTTC
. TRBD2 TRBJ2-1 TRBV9 CASSAQSGVGEQSF TGTGCCAGCAGCGCCCAGAGCGGGGTGGGGGAGCAGTCCTTC
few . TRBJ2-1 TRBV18 CASSPRGEQFF TGTGCCAGCTCACCACGAGGTGAGCAGTTCTTC
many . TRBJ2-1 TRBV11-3 CASSLQAGLNNEQFF TGTGCCAGCAGCCTCCAGGCGGGACTGAACAATGAGCAGTTCTTC
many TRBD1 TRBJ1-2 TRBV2 CASSETRGFGGYTF TGTGCCAGCAGTGAAACCAGGGGGTTTGGTGGCTACACCTTC
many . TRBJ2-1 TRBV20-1 CSGGIGYEQFF TGCAGTGGGGGGATCGGCTATGAGCAGTTCTTC
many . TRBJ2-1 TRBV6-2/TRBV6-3 CASSPASDGYNEQFF TGTGCCAGCAGCCCTGCGTCAGACGGTTACAATGAGCAGTTCTTC
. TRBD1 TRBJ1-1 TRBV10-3 CAISDREDTEAFF TGTGCCATCAGCGACAGGGAAGATACTGAAGCTTTCTTT
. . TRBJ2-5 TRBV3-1 CASSQMETQYF TGTGCCAGCAGCCAAATGGAGACCCAGTACTTC